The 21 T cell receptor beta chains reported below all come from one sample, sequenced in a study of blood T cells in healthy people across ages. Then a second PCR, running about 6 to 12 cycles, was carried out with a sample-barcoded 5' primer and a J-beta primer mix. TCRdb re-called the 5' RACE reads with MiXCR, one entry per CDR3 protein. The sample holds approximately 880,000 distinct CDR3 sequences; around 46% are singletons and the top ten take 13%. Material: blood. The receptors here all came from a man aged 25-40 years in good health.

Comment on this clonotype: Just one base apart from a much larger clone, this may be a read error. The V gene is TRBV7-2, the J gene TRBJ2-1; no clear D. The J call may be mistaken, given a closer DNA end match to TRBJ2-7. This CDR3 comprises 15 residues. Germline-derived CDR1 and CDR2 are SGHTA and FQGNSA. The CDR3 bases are TGTGCCAGCAGCTTAGGATGGGCCTCCTACAATGAGCAGTACTTC. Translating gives CASSLGWASYNEQYF.

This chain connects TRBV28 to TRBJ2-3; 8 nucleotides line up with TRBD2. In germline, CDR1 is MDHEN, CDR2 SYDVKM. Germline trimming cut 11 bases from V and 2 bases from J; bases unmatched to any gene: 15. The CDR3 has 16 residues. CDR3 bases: TGTGCCTCCAAAGAGGTAGCGGGGCGACCCACAGATACGCAGTATTTT. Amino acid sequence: CASKEVAGRPTDTQYF.

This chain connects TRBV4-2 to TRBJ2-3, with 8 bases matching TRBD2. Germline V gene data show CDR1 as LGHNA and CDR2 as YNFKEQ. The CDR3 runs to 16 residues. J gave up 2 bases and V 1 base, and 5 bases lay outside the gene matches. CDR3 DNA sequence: TGTGCCAGCAGCCAAGGTCCCGGGGGGGACACAGATACGCAGTATTTT. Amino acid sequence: CASSQGPGGDTDTQYF.

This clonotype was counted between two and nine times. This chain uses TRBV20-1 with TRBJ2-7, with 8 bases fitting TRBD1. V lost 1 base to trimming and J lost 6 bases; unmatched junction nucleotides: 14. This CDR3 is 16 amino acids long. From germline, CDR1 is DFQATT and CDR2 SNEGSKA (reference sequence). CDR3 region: CSARAEATGDTSEQYF. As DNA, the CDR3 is TGCAGTGCTAGAGCCGAGGCGACAGGGGATACGTCCGAGCAGTACTTC.

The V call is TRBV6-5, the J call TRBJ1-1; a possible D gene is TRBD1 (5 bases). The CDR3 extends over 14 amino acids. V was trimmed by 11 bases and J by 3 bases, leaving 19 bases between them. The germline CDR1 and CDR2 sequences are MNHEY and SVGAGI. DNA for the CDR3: TGTGCCTCCGAGCGGGGCAGGGAGGACACTGAAGCTTTCTTT. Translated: CASERGREDTEAFF.

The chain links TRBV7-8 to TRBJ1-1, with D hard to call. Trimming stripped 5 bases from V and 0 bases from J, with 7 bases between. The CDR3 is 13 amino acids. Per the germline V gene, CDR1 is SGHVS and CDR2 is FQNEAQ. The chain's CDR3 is CASSRILNTEAFF. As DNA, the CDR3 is TGTGCCAGCAGCCGCATCCTGAACACTGAAGCTTTCTTT.

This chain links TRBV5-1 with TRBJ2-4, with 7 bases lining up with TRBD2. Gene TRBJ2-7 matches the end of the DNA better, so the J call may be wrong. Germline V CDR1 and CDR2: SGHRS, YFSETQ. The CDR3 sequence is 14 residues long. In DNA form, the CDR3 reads TGCGCCAGCAGCAACAGCGGGGCGACCTACGAGCAGTACTTC. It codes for CASSNSGATYEQYF.

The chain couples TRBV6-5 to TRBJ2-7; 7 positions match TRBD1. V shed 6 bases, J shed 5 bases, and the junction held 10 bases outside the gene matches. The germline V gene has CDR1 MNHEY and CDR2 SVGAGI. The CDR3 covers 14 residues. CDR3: CASSPSYRGNEQYF. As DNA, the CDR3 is TGTGCCAGCAGCCCTTCATACAGGGGCAACGAGCAGTACTTC.

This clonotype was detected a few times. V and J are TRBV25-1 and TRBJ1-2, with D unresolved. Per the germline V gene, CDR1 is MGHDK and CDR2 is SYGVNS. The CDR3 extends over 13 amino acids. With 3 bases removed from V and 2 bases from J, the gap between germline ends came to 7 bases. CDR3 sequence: CASSEPDNYGYTF. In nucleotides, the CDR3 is TGTGCCAGCAGTGAGCCGGACAACTATGGCTACACCTTC.

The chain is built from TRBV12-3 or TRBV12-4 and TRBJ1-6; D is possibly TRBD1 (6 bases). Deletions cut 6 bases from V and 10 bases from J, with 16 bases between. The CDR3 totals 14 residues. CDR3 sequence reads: CASRLQGLGSPLHF. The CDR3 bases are TGTGCCAGCAGGTTACAGGGTCTCGGGTCACCCCTCCACTTT.

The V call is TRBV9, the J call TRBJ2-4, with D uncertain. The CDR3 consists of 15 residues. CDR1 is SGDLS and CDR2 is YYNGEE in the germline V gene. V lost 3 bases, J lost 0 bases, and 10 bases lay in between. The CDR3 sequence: CASSGAPPAKNIQYF. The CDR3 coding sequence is TGTGCCAGCAGCGGGGCACCACCAGCCAAAAACATTCAGTACTTC.

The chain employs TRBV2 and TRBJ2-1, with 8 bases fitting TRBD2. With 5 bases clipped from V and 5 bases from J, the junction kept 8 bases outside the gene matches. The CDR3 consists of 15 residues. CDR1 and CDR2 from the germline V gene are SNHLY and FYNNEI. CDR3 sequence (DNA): TGTGCCAGCAGTCCCGATAGCGGGGCTAACAATGAGCAGTTCTTC. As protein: CASSPDSGANNEQFF.

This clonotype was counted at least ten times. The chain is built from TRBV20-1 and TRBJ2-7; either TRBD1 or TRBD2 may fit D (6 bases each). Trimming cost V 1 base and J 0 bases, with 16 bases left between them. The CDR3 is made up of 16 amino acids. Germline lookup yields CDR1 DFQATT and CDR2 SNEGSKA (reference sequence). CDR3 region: CSARGGGTLSSYEQYF. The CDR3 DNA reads TGCAGTGCTAGAGGAGGCGGGACACTCAGCTCCTACGAGCAGTACTTC.

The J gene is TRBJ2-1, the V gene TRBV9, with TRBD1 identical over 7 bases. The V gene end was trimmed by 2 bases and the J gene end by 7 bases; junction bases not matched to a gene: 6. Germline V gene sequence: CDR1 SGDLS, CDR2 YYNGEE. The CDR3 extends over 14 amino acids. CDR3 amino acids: CASSVQGEWNEQFF. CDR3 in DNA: TGTGCCAGCAGCGTCCAGGGGGAATGGAATGAGCAGTTCTTC.

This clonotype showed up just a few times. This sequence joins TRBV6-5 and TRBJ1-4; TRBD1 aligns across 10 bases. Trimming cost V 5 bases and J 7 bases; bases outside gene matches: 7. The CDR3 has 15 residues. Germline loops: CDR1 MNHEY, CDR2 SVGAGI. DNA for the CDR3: TGTGCCAGCAGTCCAGGGACAGGGGTGGGTGAAAAACTGTTTTTT. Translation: CASSPGTGVGEKLFF.

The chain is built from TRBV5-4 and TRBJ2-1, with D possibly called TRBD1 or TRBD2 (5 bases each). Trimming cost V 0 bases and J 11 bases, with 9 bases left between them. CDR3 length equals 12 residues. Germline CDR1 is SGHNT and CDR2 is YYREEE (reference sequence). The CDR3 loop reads CASSLESGQQFF. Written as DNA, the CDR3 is TGTGCCAGCAGCTTGGAGTCGGGACAGCAGTTCTTC.

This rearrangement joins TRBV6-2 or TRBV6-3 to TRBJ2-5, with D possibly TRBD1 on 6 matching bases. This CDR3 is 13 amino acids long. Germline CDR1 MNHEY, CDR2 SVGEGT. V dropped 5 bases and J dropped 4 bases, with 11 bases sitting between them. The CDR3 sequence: CASSQQGRETQYF. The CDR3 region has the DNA TGTGCCAGCAGTCAACAGGGACGAGAGACCCAGTACTTC.

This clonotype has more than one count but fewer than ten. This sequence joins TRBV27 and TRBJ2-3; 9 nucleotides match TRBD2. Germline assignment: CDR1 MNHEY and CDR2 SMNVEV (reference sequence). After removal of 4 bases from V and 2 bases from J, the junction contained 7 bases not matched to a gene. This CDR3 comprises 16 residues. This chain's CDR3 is CASSSSTSGYTDTQYF. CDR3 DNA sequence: TGTGCCAGCAGTTCCTCGACTAGCGGATACACAGATACGCAGTATTTT.

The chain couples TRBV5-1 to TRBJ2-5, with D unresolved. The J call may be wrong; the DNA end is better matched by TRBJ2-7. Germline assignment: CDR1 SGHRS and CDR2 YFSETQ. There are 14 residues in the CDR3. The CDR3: CASSLDGYTNEQYF. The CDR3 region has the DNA TGCGCCAGCAGCTTGGATGGGTATACGAACGAGCAGTACTTC.

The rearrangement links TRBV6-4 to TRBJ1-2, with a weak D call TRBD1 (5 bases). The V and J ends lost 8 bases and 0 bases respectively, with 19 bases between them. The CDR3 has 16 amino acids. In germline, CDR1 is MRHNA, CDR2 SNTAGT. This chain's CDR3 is CASAPAGWGPNYGYTF. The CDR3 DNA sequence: TGTGCCAGCGCCCCGGCAGGGTGGGGCCCTAACTATGGCTACACCTTC.

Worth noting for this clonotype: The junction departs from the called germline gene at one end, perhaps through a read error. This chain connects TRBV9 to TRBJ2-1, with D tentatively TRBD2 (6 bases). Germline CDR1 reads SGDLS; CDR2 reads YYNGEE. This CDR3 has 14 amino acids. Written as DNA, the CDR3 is TGTGCCAGCAGCGGAAGCGGGTCCAACAATGAGCGGTTCTTC. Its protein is CASSGSGSNNERFF.